This is a list of T cell receptor beta chains from one sample in a study of PD-L1 blockade in urothelial cancer. The repertoire was sequenced with immunoSEQ multiplex PCR; TCRdb's copy has only in-frame clones and lacks some. The sample carries under 100,000 clones, 82% recorded once. Sequences were derived from PBMCs, sampled around atezolizumab (anti-PD-L1) treatment. The receptors were sampled from a man in his 70s with urothelial cancer. The CDR3 runs from the conserved cysteine through the conserved F or W. The order of the fields is J gene, V gene, CDR3 protein.

TRBJ2-7 | TRBV7-8 | CASSYQPGQGYEQYF
TRBJ2-2 | TRBV7-8 | CASSLVSSGDAGELFF
TRBJ1-4 | TRBV4-3 | CASSPREPSTNEKLFF
TRBJ2-7 | TRBV27 | CASSSGTFTYEQYF
TRBJ2-5 | TRBV7-3 | CASSLTGTGFQETQYF
TRBJ2-7 | TRBV5-5 | CASSFTGSTTYEQYF
TRBJ1-1 | TRBV6-5 | CASSYAENTEAFF
TRBJ2-7 | TRBV11-2 | CASSQFRDRAYEQYF
TRBJ2-5 | TRBV6-1 | CASSSNRAKETQYF
TRBJ2-5 | TRBV7-2 | CASSLASGSQETQYF
TRBJ1-3 | TRBV2 | CASKNLRDYGNTIYF
TRBJ2-2 | TRBV19 | CASSTRRGGGELFF
TRBJ2-4 | TRBV30 | CAWSVSGGDSIQYF
TRBJ2-3 | TRBV7-6 | CASSLTGSSTDTQYF
TRBJ1-5 | TRBV11-2 | CASSLEFLDRGSYQPQHF
NA | TRBV5-4 | CASRDSTSSYEQYF
TRBJ2-7 | TRBV27 | CASSLRQAPYEQYF
TRBJ1-5 | TRBV27 | CASSLYPPGGSNQPQHF
TRBJ2-5 | TRBV9 | CASSVYQTGSEETQYF
TRBJ2-1 | TRBV7-9 | CASSFGGYNEQFF
TRBJ2-1 | TRBV5-1 | CASSWNSGRAFFEQFF
TRBJ2-3 | TRBV9 | CASSSGSSDGTDTQYF
TRBJ2-2 | TRBV5-5 | CASSPLGGAATGELFF
TRBJ1-2 | TRBV6-1 | CASSAGKLEYGYTF
TRBJ2-7 | TRBV2 | CASRDRGEEQYF
TRBJ2-5 | TRBV5-1 | CASSPSGKETQYF
TRBJ2-7 | TRBV15 | CATSSLTGDISYEQYF
TRBJ1-1 | TRBV11-3 | CASSLEETGVISVGNTEAFF
TRBJ2-3 | TRBV5-1 | CASSSLTDSDDTQYF
TRBJ2-2 | TRBV5-3 | CARSTPSGGGDTGELFF
TRBJ2-7 | TRBV11-2 | CASSQIYEQYF
TRBJ2-4 | TRBV19 | CASSIRDRKNIQYF
TRBJ1-5 | TRBV5-6 | CASSLGDKSNQPQHF
TRBJ2-5 | TRBV6-1 | CAIRDSGRETQYF
TRBJ1-1 | TRBV18 | CASSPSVMNTEAFF
TRBJ2-5 | TRBV5-1 | CASSPSDRGETQYF
TRBJ2-5 | TRBV28 | CASSSTVYQETQYF
TRBJ1-5 | TRBV18 | CASSPGTGNQPQHF
TRBJ2-5 | TRBV7-8 | CASSPTRGQETQYF
TRBJ2-7 | TRBV4-3 | CASSQEVQGKQYF
TRBJ1-4 | TRBV4-3 | CASSLRGGTTNEKLFF
TRBJ1-1 | TRBV6-1 | CASKGQGNTEAFF
TRBJ1-1 | TRBV7-9 | CASSLGQGHRDTEAFF
TRBJ1-1 | TRBV30 | CAGNRDRVRSGGAFF
TRBJ2-3 | TRBV28 | CASTSGGSDTDTQYF
TRBJ1-5 | TRBV5-6 | CASSLMGQGGRPQHF
TRBJ1-2 | TRBV5-4 | CASSGDRGANYGYTF
TRBJ2-5 | TRBV4-1 | CASSQEFGQTQETQYF
TRBJ2-3 | TRBV7-9 | CASSPRTSGRTDTQYF
TRBJ1-2 | TRBV4-1 | CASSQTTVAANYGYTF
TRBJ1-4 | TRBV13 | CASSSGQGSEKLFF
TRBJ2-3 | TRBV6-7 | CASRENPNSPDTQYF
TRBJ2-2 | TRBV7-8 | CASSLGGGNTGELFF